This TCR beta chain was recorded in a study of beta chain features in type 1 diabetes. The study's findings and limits: The study found moderately but significantly shorter TCRB CDR3s in all four CD4+ subsets of Type 1 diabetes patients. There was a possibility that cDNA sequencing over-represented cells with high TCR expression.

Expressed TCRB transcripts were sequenced after all isolated RNA was converted to cDNA. Data came from immunoSEQ multiplex PCR; TCRdb stores just in-frame clones and leaves some out. The table shows more than 250,000 clones, with roughly an eighth occurring only once. From germline, CDR1 is SGHNT and CDR2 YYREEE (reference sequence). The V gene end was trimmed by 4 bases and the J gene end by 4 bases; junction bases not matched to a gene: 11. The CDR3 is 16 amino acids. Purity (above 95%) was reached by all sorted populations. This clone turned up a few times. What it binds is unknown. The sequencing sample was made of naive CD4+ T cells from blood. The TCR was taken from a man aged 25 to 40 with type 1 diabetes. The genes are TRBV5-4 and TRBJ2-5, with 9 bases that match TRBD2. The CDR3 DNA follows: TGTGCCAGCAGCCCCTCCATAGCGGGAGAGGGAGAGACCCAGTACTTC. The encoded protein is CASSPSIAGEGETQYF.